This is a list of T cell receptor beta chains from one sample in a study of control samples from healthy donors and cancer patients. Sequencing was performed with immunoSEQ multiplex PCR; in TCRdb, only in-frame clones are kept and a portion is missing. The sample carries 150,000 or so clones, 93% recorded once. The sequenced material came from blood. These receptors all come from a man between 18 and 29 years old in good health. Each CDR3 is given with its conserved first and last residue. Each record gives: V gene, clone size, D gene, J gene, CDR3 protein, CDR3 DNA. A D gene is named only where the DNA matches it firmly. Size values are once, few and many counts, or a class for expanded clones, and some rows have none.

TRBV18	-	-	TRBJ1-1	CASSPLGFDEAFF	TGTGCCAGCTCACCGTTGGGATTTGATGAAGCTTTCTTT
TRBV29-1	-	TRBD1	TRBJ1-5	CSVGEGQGSGQPQHF	TGCAGCGTTGGCGAGGGACAGGGTTCAGGGCAGCCCCAGCATTTT
TRBV19	once	-	TRBJ1-5	CASSIFQGPASNQPQHF	TGTGCCAGTAGTATATTTCAGGGGCCGGCGAGCAATCAGCCCCAGCATTTT
TRBV6-1	-	-	TRBJ1-5	CASSEGFGPFEPYSNQPQHF	TGTGCCAGCAGTGAGGGTTTTGGGCCCTTCGAGCCTTATAGCAATCAGCCCCAGCATTTT
TRBV27	-	TRBD1	TRBJ2-2	CASSFGRGTGELFF	TGTGCCAGCAGTTTCGGCAGGGGGACCGGGGAGCTGTTTTTT
TRBV11-2	few	-	TRBJ2-1	CASIRAGYVNNEQFF	TGTGCCAGCATCCGCGCGGGGTATGTAAACAATGAGCAGTTCTTC
TRBV27	-	-	TRBJ1-2	CAARTGIGYTF	TGTGCCGCACGAACAGGGATCGGCTACACCTTC
TRBV2	-	-	TRBJ2-2	CASSVFLANTGELFF	TGTGCCAGCAGTGTTTTCCTTGCGAACACCGGGGAGCTGTTTTTT
TRBV4-3	-	-	TRBJ1-1	CASSQDGMNTEAFF	TGCGCCAGCAGCCAGGACGGAATGAACACTGAAGCTTTCTTT
TRBV7-2	-	-	TRBJ1-2	CASSLVPGGGGYTF	TGTGCCAGCAGCTTAGTCCCGGGCGGCGGTGGCTACACCTTC